This is a list of T cell receptor beta chains from one sample in a study of Ad26.COV2.S vaccination and SARS-CoV-2 variants. Data came from immunoSEQ multiplex PCR; TCRdb stores just in-frame clones and leaves some out. The table shows 300,000 to 400,000 clones, with about 90% occurring only once. Specimen: peripheral blood, collected after recovery from COVID-19. These receptors came from a human donor who had recovered from COVID-19. CDR3s include the opening cysteine and the closing phenylalanine or tryptophan. A D gene is named only where the DNA matches it firmly. Not every row has a clone size; where given, it reads once, few, many or a size class.

D	J	size	V	length	DNA	CDR3
NA	TRBJ2-1	NA	TRBV18	16	TGTGCCAGCTCACCAGGGGGAGCGTTAACTTACAATGAGCAGTTCTTC	CASSPGGALTYNEQFF
NA	TRBJ2-2	NA	TRBV7-9	13	TGTGCCAGCAGCCCCAGAGTGATCGGGGAGCTGTTTTTT	CASSPRVIGELFF
NA	TRBJ2-7	NA	TRBV6-5	15	TGTGCCAGCAGTTACGTCGGGACAAACACCTACGAGCAGTACTTC	CASSYVGTNTYEQYF
NA	TRBJ1-4	NA	TRBV3-1/TRBV3-2	13	TGTGCCAGCAGCCGGACGTCTAATGAAAAACTGTTTTTT	CASSRTSNEKLFF
NA	TRBJ1-6	NA	TRBV6-5	14	TGTGCCAGCAGTTACGAGGGCTTCGGATCACCCCTCCACTTT	CASSYEGFGSPLHF
NA	TRBJ2-3	NA	TRBV5-8	14	TGTGCCAGCAGCCCCTGGCCAGACACAGATACGCAGTATTTT	CASSPWPDTDTQYF
TRBD1	TRBJ1-1	NA	TRBV15	14	TGTGCCACCAGCAGATACAGGGGAACCACTGAAGCTTTCTTT	CATSRYRGTTEAFF
TRBD1	TRBJ2-1	NA	TRBV25-1	14	TGTGCCAGCACCGGGACAGCCACATACAATGAGCAGTTCTTC	CASTGTATYNEQFF
NA	TRBJ1-6	once	TRBV3-1/TRBV3-2	12	TGTGCCAGCAGCCTCGGGTCTTCACCCCTCCACTTT	CASSLGSSPLHF
NA	TRBJ1-2	NA	TRBV7-2	14	TGTGCCAGCAGCCCCGATCCCACAATAGGTGGCTACACCTTC	CASSPDPTIGGYTF
NA	TRBJ2-1	NA	TRBV27	17	TGTGCCAGCAGTATTGAAGACACGGGACTCCCTTTGGGTGAGCAGTTCTTC	CASSIEDTGLPLGEQFF
NA	TRBJ1-5	few	TRBV19	13	TGTGCCAGTAGTCCCAACAGGTATCAGCCCCAGCATTTT	CASSPNRYQPQHF
NA	TRBJ1-1	NA	TRBV5-1	14	TGCGCCAGCAGCTTATCCGGGGAGATGACTGAAGCTTTCTTT	CASSLSGEMTEAFF
NA	TRBJ1-2	few	TRBV6-5	11	TGTGCCAGCAAAACGGTTGGGGGCTACACCTTC	CASKTVGGYTF
NA	TRBJ1-5	NA	TRBV10-3	13	TGTGCCATCAGTGAGATAACCCATCAGCCCCAGCATTTT	CAISEITHQPQHF
TRBD2	TRBJ2-1	NA	TRBV4-2	16	TGTGCCAGCAGCCAAGATTTGGGCGGGGGATACAATGAGCAGTTCTTC	CASSQDLGGGYNEQFF
TRBD2	TRBJ2-1	once	TRBV7-9	15	TGTGCCAGCACTGAGCGGGGGAGCTCCTACAATGAGCAGTTCTTC	CASTERGSSYNEQFF
TRBD2	TRBJ2-7	NA	TRBV7-8	15	TGTGCCAGCAGCTCGGGGGGGCCGCTCTCCTACGAGCAGTACTTC	CASSSGGPLSYEQYF
NA	TRBJ2-3	NA	TRBV4-3	13	TGCGCCAGCAGCCTAGAGGGAAGGGATACGCAGTATTTT	CASSLEGRDTQYF
NA	TRBJ1-6	NA	TRBV7-2	15	TGTGCCAGCAGCATCCAAGGACAGTATAATTCACCCCTCCACTTT	CASSIQGQYNSPLHF
TRBD1	TRBJ2-7	NA	TRBV12-5	13	TGTGCTAGTGGTGGGACAGAAGACTACGAGCAGTACTTC	CASGGTEDYEQYF
NA	TRBJ1-1	NA	TRBV7-3	13	TGTGCCAGCAGCTTAACAGGGAGCACTGAAGCTTTCTTT	CASSLTGSTEAFF
NA	TRBJ1-2	once	TRBV12-3/TRBV12-4	13	TGTGCCAGCAGTTTAGGACAGATCTATGGCTACACCTTC	CASSLGQIYGYTF
TRBD2	TRBJ2-5	NA	TRBV18	14	TGTGCCAGCTCACGACTAGCGGGGAAAGAGACCCAGTACTTC	CASSRLAGKETQYF
NA	TRBJ1-5	NA	TRBV6-5	15	TGTGCCAGCAGTTACTCCCCAGGGGACGCCCAGCCCCAGCATTTT	CASSYSPGDAQPQHF
TRBD1	TRBJ1-1	NA	TRBV7-3	16	TGTGCCAGCAGTACCGGGGACAGGGCTCTGAACACTGAAGCTTTCTTT	CASSTGDRALNTEAFF
NA	TRBJ1-2	NA	TRBV3-1/TRBV3-2	15	TGTGCCAGCAGCCAAGTCACCGGGAGCCCGGGTGGCTACACCTTC	CASSQVTGSPGGYTF
NA	TRBJ1-4	NA	TRBV19	15	TGTGCCAGTAGTATATCAAGTGCAACTAATGAAAAACTGTTTTTT	CASSISSATNEKLFF
NA	TRBJ2-3	NA	TRBV7-9	15	TGTGCCAGCAGCTTAACCAGCCAGAGCACAGATACGCAGTATTTT	CASSLTSQSTDTQYF
NA	TRBJ1-1	NA	TRBV14	13	TGTGCCAGCAGCCAAGTGGGGGCCACTGAAGCTTTCTTT	CASSQVGATEAFF
NA	TRBJ1-2	NA	TRBV2	15	TGTGCCAGCAGTGAAAGGGACCGAGCTAACTATGGCTACACCTTC	CASSERDRANYGYTF
NA	TRBJ1-3	NA	TRBV9	15	TGTGCCAGCAGCGTAGGTGGCCCGCCTGGAAACACCATATATTTT	CASSVGGPPGNTIYF
TRBD1	TRBJ2-1	NA	TRBV9	16	TGTGCCAGCAGCGAGGCTCCGGGACAGGGTCTAGCCGAGCAGTTCTTC	CASSEAPGQGLAEQFF
TRBD2	TRBJ2-1	NA	TRBV9	14	TGTGCCAGCAGCCCCCGGACTAGCGGGCAGGAGCAGTTCTTC	CASSPRTSGQEQFF
TRBD2	TRBJ2-2	NA	TRBV9	15	TGTGCCAGCAGCGGCGCTAGCGGGGGCGCCGGGGAGCTGTTTTTT	CASSGASGGAGELFF
NA	TRBJ2-2	NA	TRBV11-3	16	TGTGCCAGCAGCTTACGCCGGTCCTCCGGCACCGGGGAGCTGTTTTTT	CASSLRRSSGTGELFF
NA	TRBJ2-7	NA	TRBV29-1	12	TGCAGCGTTGAAGGGGACTCCTACGAGCAGTACTTC	CSVEGDSYEQYF
NA	TRBJ1-2	NA	TRBV5-4	14	TGTGCCAGCAGCTTGGGAGGGGTAAACTATGGCTACACCTTC	CASSLGGVNYGYTF
NA	TRBJ2-4	NA	TRBV9	13	TGTGCCAGCAGCCCAGGGGGGGGAAACATTCAGTACTTC	CASSPGGGNIQYF